A single sample gave rise to the 25 T cell receptor beta chains below, sequenced in a study of human T cells and chemical hapten exposure. The time point: patch test 1, 2 weeks after DPC sensitization. Documented treatment: therapeutic diphenylcyclopropenone sensitization with weekly scalp DPC. One entry per CDR3 protein results from TCRdb running MiXCR on the RACE reads. The sample shows approximately 350,000 distinct CDR3 sequences, roughly 6.9% of them seen only once. The specimen was whole blood, collected in connection with sensitization to the hapten diphenylcyclopropenone (DPC). Receptors originate from a woman under 30 with alopecia areata. Some clones in this sample may be carry-over from other donors' samples.

This clonotype was picked up many times. V usage is TRBV14 and J usage is TRBJ2-7; possibly TRBD1 for D (5 bases). Germline assignment: CDR1 SGHDN and CDR2 FVKESK. V lost 3 bases to trimming and J lost 3 bases, with 18 bases between them. The CDR3 is made up of 16 amino acids. This CDR3 reads CASSHPGPAGHYEQYF. The CDR3, as DNA: TGTGCCAGCAGCCATCCTGGCCCTGCAGGGCACTACGAGCAGTACTTC.

The chain carries TRBV11-2 and TRBJ2-3; the D gene is possibly TRBD2 (6 bases). The V end was cut by 1 base, the J end by 4 bases, with 12 bases between. From germline, CDR1 is SGHAT and CDR2 FQNNGV. The CDR3 totals 15 residues. The CDR3 sequence is CASSLAIGTPDTQYF. CDR3 DNA sequence: TGTGCCAGCAGCTTAGCGATCGGGACTCCAGATACGCAGTATTTT.

The V call is TRBV6-2 or TRBV6-3, the J call TRBJ1-4, with no clear D. V was cut by 7 bases and J by 6 bases, with 18 bases left in between. This CDR3 comprises 15 residues. Per the germline V gene, CDR1 is MNHEY and CDR2 is SVGEGT. The CDR3 is CASTLRPGSDEKLFF. For the CDR3, the DNA is TGTGCCAGCACCTTACGTCCGGGGAGTGATGAAAAACTGTTTTTT.

The chain combines TRBV12-3 or TRBV12-4 with TRBJ1-4, with D unclear. The CDR3 has 13 residues. Trimming removed 4 bases from V and 3 bases from J, with 6 bases in between. The CDR3 here is CASSYGPNEKLFF. The CDR3 DNA reads TGTGCCAGCAGTTATGGGCCTAATGAAAAACTGTTTTTT.

This clonotype was seen only a few times. A read error may explain this, as a much larger clone is one base away. The rearrangement joins TRBV6-6 to TRBJ2-6; D call uncertain. The CDR3 sequence is 15 residues long. In germline, CDR1 is MNHNY, CDR2 SVGAGI (reference sequence). V lost 1 base, J lost 0 bases, and 4 bases lay in between. The CDR3 sequence is CASSYWGSGANVLTF. Here the CDR3 DNA reads TGTGCCAGCAGTTACTGGGGCTCTGGGGCCAACGTCCTGACTTTC.

The chain links TRBV18 to TRBJ1-1; D is unclear. V was clipped by 1 base and J by 5 bases, with 8 bases between them. The CDR3 has 13 residues. Germline V lookup: CDR1 KGHSH, CDR2 LQKENI. The CDR3 sequence: CASSPLEWTEAFF. The CDR3 bases are TGTGCCAGCTCACCACTCGAGTGGACTGAAGCTTTCTTT.

Only a few counts were recorded for this clonotype. Germline and junction disagree at one end, which may indicate a read error. V usage is TRBV7-2 and J usage is TRBJ1-1, with 8 bases identical to TRBD1. CDR1 and CDR2 from the germline V gene are SGHTA and FQGNSA. This CDR3 has 14 amino acids. The CDR3 sequence: CASSSTGVNAEAFF. In DNA form, the CDR3 reads TGTGCCAGCAGCTCGACAGGGGTGAACGCTGAAGCTTTCTTT.

The table lists this clonotype with many counts. The rearrangement links TRBV5-5 to TRBJ2-3, with a weak D call TRBD1 (6 bases). CDR3 length: 21 amino acids. From germline, CDR1 is SGHKS and CDR2 YYEKEE (reference sequence). V shed 1 base and J shed 4 bases, with 31 bases lying between them. The DNA for the CDR3 is TGTGCCAGCAGCTTGTTAATCCTGTTTACTGGTAGACAGGAGGTCTCAGATACGCAGTATTTT. It codes for CASSLLILFTGRQEVSDTQYF.

This clonotype was counted ten times or more. The rearrangement links TRBV6-6 to TRBJ2-7, with TRBD1 matching 9 bases. CDR1 is MNHNY and CDR2 is SVGAGI in the germline V gene (reference sequence). V lost 6 bases, J lost 0 bases, and 6 bases stayed unmatched. This CDR3 has 15 amino acids. The CDR3 nucleotides are TGTGCCAGCAGAGGGGGGACAGGGCCCTCCTACGAGCAGTACTTC. It translates to CASRGGTGPSYEQYF.

The sample holds many counts of this clonotype. The V gene is TRBV25-1, the J gene TRBJ2-7, with D uncertain. Trimming shortened V by 4 bases and J by 6 bases, and 16 bases separated the two germline ends. From germline, CDR1 is MGHDK and CDR2 SYGVNS. The length of the CDR3 is 14 residues. The CDR3: CASSADSSFAEQYF. In nucleotides, the CDR3 is TGTGCCAGCAGTGCCGACTCCTCCTTCGCCGAGCAGTACTTC.

This clonotype was counted at least ten times. The genes are TRBV7-2 and TRBJ1-1; D gene ambiguous. The CDR3 covers 12 residues. With 6 bases removed from V and 5 bases from J, the gap between germline ends came to 10 bases. Per germline, CDR1 SGHTA and CDR2 FQGNSA. The CDR3 here is CASRFPWTEAFF. Written as DNA, the CDR3 is TGTGCCAGCAGATTCCCCTGGACTGAAGCTTTCTTT.

The table lists this clonotype with a few counts. The chain carries TRBV7-9 and TRBJ1-6; D is unclear. This CDR3 spans 15 amino acids. The germline V gene has CDR1 SEHNR and CDR2 FQNEAQ (reference sequence). The V end was cut by 1 base, the J end by 5 bases, with 9 bases between. The CDR3 DNA reads as TGTGCCAGCAGCTTAGGCTACAGCGATAATTCACCCCTCCACTTT. Amino acids: CASSLGYSDNSPLHF. Combining the CDR3 with reference TRBV7-9 and TRBJ1-6 gives the whole variable domain DTGVSQNPRHKITKRGQNVTFRCDPISEHNRLYWYRQTLGQGPEFLTYFQNEAQLEKSRLLSDRFSAERPKGSFSTLEIQRTEQGDSAMYLCASSLGYSDNSPLHFGNGTRLTVT.

The sample holds a few counts of this clonotype. The gene calls are TRBV27 and TRBJ2-3; D is uncertain. The CDR3 runs to 13 residues. Per the germline V gene, CDR1 is MNHEY and CDR2 is SMNVEV (reference sequence). Trimming stripped 5 bases from V and 4 bases from J, with 10 bases between. CDR3 nucleotide sequence: TGTGCCAGCAGTGGAGCTGCGGCAGATACGCAGTATTTT. Its protein is CASSGAAADTQYF.

This clonotype was observed a few times. The chain recombines TRBV28 with TRBJ1-5; unclear D gene. Germline lookup yields CDR1 MDHEN and CDR2 SYDVKM. Trimming shortened V by 6 bases and J by 0 bases, and 6 bases separated the two germline ends. This CDR3 comprises 13 residues. CDR3 bases: TGTGCCAGCAGCTTTATTAGCAATCAGCCCCAGCATTTT. This gives the protein CASSFISNQPQHF.

CDR3 DNA: TGTGCCAGCAGCCAATTAGCGGTGGAGGGCCCAGATACGCAGTATTTT. As protein: CASSQLAVEGPDTQYF. The chain has TRBV7-6 and TRBJ2-3; D perhaps matches TRBD2 (6 bases). Germline CDR1 is SGHVS and CDR2 is FNYEAQ. The CDR3 consists of 16 residues. V was trimmed by 5 bases and J by 4 bases, leaving 19 bases between them.

V usage is TRBV4-1 and J usage is TRBJ1-2; a possible D gene is TRBD1 (5 bases). This CDR3 is built from 13 residues. Germline loops: CDR1 MGHRA, CDR2 YSYEKL. Trimming took 4 bases from V and 6 from J, leaving 12 bases between them. CDR3 bases: TGCGCCAGCAGCCCCAGGGAGTTCGATGGCTACACCTTC. Amino acids: CASSPREFDGYTF.

This clonotype showed up many times. The chain has TRBV13 and TRBJ1-4; D is undetermined. CDR3 length: 13 amino acids. V lost 2 bases and J 5 bases, leaving 6 bases between the germline ends. CDR1 PRHDT and CDR2 FYEKMQ come from the germline V gene (reference sequence). CDR3 sequence reads: CASSLRPNEKLFF. CDR3 nucleotides: TGTGCCAGCAGCTTAAGGCCGAATGAAAAACTGTTTTTT.

The chain combines TRBV7-6 with TRBJ2-5; 8 nucleotides line up with TRBD2. Per germline, CDR1 SGHVS and CDR2 FNYEAQ. J gave up 5 bases and V 1 base, and 12 bases lay outside the gene matches. CDR3 length: 17 residues. CDR3 in DNA: TGTGCCAGCAGCTTAGGAGAGGCGGGGGGCTTTATTGAGACCCAGTACTTC. Residues: CASSLGEAGGFIETQYF.

This clonotype came up a few times. The J gene is TRBJ1-4, the V gene TRBV28, with D uncertain. CDR1 is MDHEN, CDR2 SYDVKM, per germline. The V end was cut by 2 bases, the J end by 4 bases, with 8 bases between. CDR3 size: 14 residues. The CDR3 DNA follows: TGTGCCAGCAGTTTAGTTTCCCGTAATGAAAAACTGTTTTTT. This codes for CASSLVSRNEKLFF.

This clonotype was observed a handful of times. The chain has TRBV18 and TRBJ1-1; a weak D match, TRBD1 (5 bases). From germline, CDR1 is KGHSH and CDR2 LQKENI. V dropped 3 bases and J dropped 4 bases, with 21 bases sitting between them. The CDR3 sequence is 17 residues long. CDR3 sequence reads: CASSPTRDPDFSTEAFF. For the CDR3, the DNA is TGTGCCAGCTCACCTACCCGGGACCCCGACTTTAGCACTGAAGCTTTCTTT.

This clonotype occurred many times. The chain is built from TRBV6-6 and TRBJ2-1; 8 bases fit TRBD2. With V trimmed by 0 bases and J by 9 bases, 7 bases remained unmatched. CDR1 MNHNY and CDR2 SVGAGI come from the germline V gene (reference sequence). The CDR3 covers 15 residues. This CDR3 reads CASSYSTSGGAEQFF. The CDR3, as DNA: TGTGCCAGCAGTTACTCGACCAGCGGGGGTGCTGAGCAGTTCTTC.

In its sample, this clonotype ranks as medium-sized. Here the CDR3 DNA reads TGTGCCAGCAGCTTAGGCCTAGCGCCGAACACCGGGGAGCTGTTTTTT. This gives the protein CASSLGLAPNTGELFF. The chain recombines TRBV7-6 with TRBJ2-2; tentatively, D is TRBD2 (6 bases). Germline V gene lookup returns CDR1 SGHVS and CDR2 FNYEAQ. V gave up 1 base and J gave up 0 bases, with 9 bases separating them. This CDR3 has 16 amino acids.

This clonotype showed up many times. The chain combines TRBV12-1 with TRBJ2-5; TRBD2, as called in the table, went unchecked against the DNA. TRBV12-1 is listed as a pseudogene. This CDR3 region has 19 residues. CDR3 residues: CASSPLRTSGGRYQETQYF. CDR3 nucleotides: TGTGCCAGCAGCCCCCTCAGGACTAGCGGGGGGCGATACCAAGAGACCCAGTACTTC.

This clonotype was seen many times. The rearrangement uses TRBV6-1 and TRBJ2-3, with D possibly TRBD1 on 5 matching bases. Germline assignment: CDR1 MNHNS and CDR2 SASEGT. Trimming removed 5 bases from V and 0 bases from J, with 21 bases in between. The CDR3 consists of 18 residues. The CDR3 protein is CASSPADSRPLSTDTQYF. The CDR3 DNA sequence: TGTGCCAGCAGTCCCGCCGACAGCCGACCCCTCAGCACAGATACGCAGTATTTT.

This chain connects TRBV7-3 to TRBJ2-7; D is possibly TRBD2 (6 bases). Trimming took 1 base from V and 2 from J, leaving 12 bases between them. The CDR3 consists of 15 residues. The germline V gene has CDR1 SGHTA and CDR2 FQGTGA. In nucleotides, the CDR3 is TGTGCCAGCAGCTTAAGGGCCGGGGGAGCCTACGAGCAGTACTTC. Protein product: CASSLRAGGAYEQYF.